Sequencing of this T cell receptor beta chain was carried out in a study of blood T cell repertoires in COVID-19. On the study more broadly: Italy, Spain and the United States were the sources of the convalescent and acute COVID-19 samples.

How the authors handled the data: Nucleated cell counts were estimated from reference gene primer amplification. The data were produced by immunoSEQ multiplex PCR, yet TCRdb's version contains in-frame clones alone and is incomplete. V and J calls and clone size are given by that table; D and trimming were obtained from the DNA. The sample shows fewer than 350,000 clones, 85% of them seen only once. Looked up from germline, CDR1 is LGHDT and CDR2 is YNNKEL (reference sequence). The CDR3 spans 15 residues. Trimming stripped 4 bases from V and 0 bases from J, with 10 bases between. The age range of participants was about 18 to 95 years, with residence in about two dozen US areas. Donors in Cohort 3 who had recovered were those with two negative PCRs, healthcare professional clearance, or resolution of their symptoms.

The sequence was collected from a woman between 45 and 65 years old who had recovered from COVID-19. The chain is built from TRBV3-1 (or the pseudogene TRBV3-2) and TRBJ1-3, with D unresolved. Sequences were obtained from PBMCs or T cells enriched from blood (not recorded which). Here the CDR3 reads CASSRQLHSGNTIYF. DNA for the CDR3: TGTGCCAGCAGCCGCCAACTTCACTCTGGAAACACCATATATTTT.